This is a list of T cell receptor beta chains from one sample in a study of blood T cell repertoires in COVID-19. Profiling relied on immunoSEQ multiplex PCR, and the TCRdb table lists in-frame clones only, not all of them. Altogether under 250,000 clones are present, about 85% being singletons, with the ten largest covering around 6.8%. The specimen was peripheral blood. These receptor sequences come from a woman aged 55-69 years with active or convalescent COVID-19. The CDR3 runs from the conserved cysteine through the conserved F or W. Fields, in order: V gene, D gene, clone size, J gene, CDR3 protein, CDR3 DNA. D genes are given only for firm matches. Clone size is shown for a subset of rows, as once, few, many or a class of expanded clone.

v_call: TRBV7-9
d_call: .
clone_size: .
j_call: TRBJ2-1
cdr3_aa: CASSRWGVRYNEQFF
cdr3_nt: TGTGCCAGCAGCCGATGGGGAGTGCGTTACAATGAGCAGTTCTTC

v_call: TRBV28
d_call: .
clone_size: .
j_call: TRBJ1-2
cdr3_aa: CASSGPREGYTF
cdr3_nt: TGTGCCAGCAGTGGACCGCGGGAGGGCTACACCTTC

v_call: TRBV7-6
d_call: .
clone_size: .
j_call: TRBJ2-5
cdr3_aa: CASSPGSEETQYF
cdr3_nt: TGTGCCAGCAGCCCCGGGAGTGAGGAGACCCAGTACTTC

v_call: TRBV7-8
d_call: .
clone_size: .
j_call: TRBJ2-7
cdr3_aa: CASSLVGGSYEQYF
cdr3_nt: TGTGCCAGCAGCTTAGTGGGGGGTTCCTACGAGCAGTACTTC

v_call: TRBV24-1
d_call: TRBD1
clone_size: .
j_call: TRBJ2-1
cdr3_aa: CATSVGTGAVNEQFF
cdr3_nt: TGTGCCACCAGTGTTGGGACAGGGGCTGTCAATGAGCAGTTCTTC

v_call: TRBV11-2
d_call: .
clone_size: many
j_call: TRBJ2-3
cdr3_aa: CASSFVGTDTQYF
cdr3_nt: TGTGCCAGCAGCTTCGTCGGTACAGATACGCAGTATTTT

v_call: TRBV11-2
d_call: TRBD1
clone_size: few
j_call: TRBJ2-5
cdr3_aa: CASSLVGGRGLGETQYF
cdr3_nt: TGTGCCAGCAGCTTAGTAGGGGGCAGGGGGCTGGGAGAGACCCAGTACTTC

v_call: TRBV18
d_call: TRBD1
clone_size: many
j_call: TRBJ2-2
cdr3_aa: CASSLDRDGELFF
cdr3_nt: TGTGCCAGCTCACTGGACAGGGACGGGGAGCTGTTTTTT

v_call: TRBV7-2
d_call: .
clone_size: .
j_call: TRBJ1-6
cdr3_aa: CASSLAVQMPNSPLHF
cdr3_nt: TGTGCCAGCAGCTTAGCGGTACAGATGCCTAATTCACCCCTCCACTTT

v_call: TRBV30
d_call: .
clone_size: .
j_call: TRBJ2-6
cdr3_aa: CAYDGLPPGANVLTF
cdr3_nt: TGTGCCTACGACGGGTTGCCGCCTGGGGCCAACGTCCTGACTTTC

v_call: TRBV2
d_call: .
clone_size: .
j_call: TRBJ2-5
cdr3_aa: CASREVDAAQYF
cdr3_nt: TGTGCCAGCAGGGAAGTAGATGCGGCCCAGTACTTC

v_call: TRBV20-1
d_call: .
clone_size: .
j_call: TRBJ2-1
cdr3_aa: CSASGLARIAGGGMNEQFF
cdr3_nt: TGCAGTGCTAGTGGTCTAGCGCGTATCGCGGGCGGCGGAATGAATGAGCAGTTCTTC

v_call: TRBV29-1
d_call: TRBD2
clone_size: .
j_call: TRBJ2-5
cdr3_aa: CSAELSGGTQETQYF
cdr3_nt: TGCAGCGCCGAACTTAGCGGGGGGACACAAGAGACCCAGTACTTC

v_call: TRBV7-9
d_call: TRBD2
clone_size: .
j_call: TRBJ2-5
cdr3_aa: CASSSAGDGTGETQYF
cdr3_nt: TGTGCCAGCAGCTCCGCGGGGGACGGGACGGGGGAGACCCAGTACTTC

v_call: TRBV9
d_call: TRBD2
clone_size: .
j_call: TRBJ2-2
cdr3_aa: CASSVDSAGGWFTGELFF
cdr3_nt: TGTGCCAGCAGCGTAGATTCAGCGGGAGGGTGGTTTACCGGGGAGCTGTTTTTT

v_call: TRBV2
d_call: .
clone_size: few
j_call: TRBJ2-3
cdr3_aa: CASRWGGEGDTQYF
cdr3_nt: TGTGCCAGCAGGTGGGGAGGAGAGGGAGATACGCAGTATTTT

v_call: TRBV5-1
d_call: TRBD1
clone_size: .
j_call: TRBJ1-3
cdr3_aa: CASSTSGTGLSSGNTIYF
cdr3_nt: TGCGCCAGCAGCACTTCCGGGACAGGGCTTAGCTCTGGAAACACCATATATTTT

v_call: TRBV5-1
d_call: .
clone_size: .
j_call: TRBJ2-7
cdr3_aa: CASSLDSVRAGEQYF
cdr3_nt: TGCGCCAGCAGCTTGGACAGCGTTCGGGCGGGGGAGCAGTACTTC

v_call: TRBV7-9
d_call: .
clone_size: .
j_call: TRBJ1-3
cdr3_aa: CASSLRETSGNTIYF
cdr3_nt: TGTGCCAGCAGCCTCAGGGAAACTTCTGGAAACACCATATATTTT

v_call: TRBV5-1
d_call: TRBD1
clone_size: .
j_call: TRBJ1-1
cdr3_aa: CASSGGQGPEAFF
cdr3_nt: TGCGCCAGCAGCGGGGGACAGGGCCCTGAAGCTTTCTTT

v_call: TRBV4-1
d_call: TRBD2
clone_size: .
j_call: TRBJ2-1
cdr3_aa: CASSQDRGLARDEQFF
cdr3_nt: TGCGCCAGCAGCCAAGACCGGGGACTAGCAAGGGATGAGCAGTTCTTC

v_call: TRBV5-4
d_call: TRBD1
clone_size: .
j_call: TRBJ2-7
cdr3_aa: CASSERQGQKTYEQYF
cdr3_nt: TGTGCCAGCAGCGAGAGACAGGGGCAGAAAACCTACGAGCAGTACTTC

v_call: TRBV4-2
d_call: .
clone_size: .
j_call: TRBJ2-3
cdr3_aa: CASSQAISELGDTQYF
cdr3_nt: TGTGCCAGCAGCCAGGCTATAAGCGAGTTAGGTGATACGCAGTATTTT

v_call: TRBV15
d_call: TRBD2
clone_size: .
j_call: TRBJ2-5
cdr3_aa: CATSSENYPSSLPAGVQETQYF
cdr3_nt: TGTGCCACCAGCAGTGAGAACTACCCTTCCAGCCTTCCGGCGGGGGTCCAAGAGACCCAGTACTTC

v_call: TRBV28
d_call: .
clone_size: .
j_call: TRBJ2-1
cdr3_aa: CASSLNQGYNEQFF
cdr3_nt: TGTGCCAGCAGCCTGAATCAGGGCTACAATGAGCAGTTCTTC

v_call: TRBV18
d_call: TRBD2
clone_size: .
j_call: TRBJ2-1
cdr3_aa: CASSTSRTSGETYNEQFF
cdr3_nt: TGTGCCAGTTCTACCTCCCGGACTAGCGGGGAAACATACAATGAGCAGTTCTTC

v_call: TRBV14
d_call: .
clone_size: .
j_call: TRBJ1-5
cdr3_aa: CASQTNRVGSQPQHF
cdr3_nt: TGTGCCAGCCAGACGAACAGGGTGGGGAGTCAGCCCCAGCATTTT

v_call: TRBV27
d_call: TRBD2
clone_size: .
j_call: TRBJ2-2
cdr3_aa: CASSLSMGLAVNTGELFF
cdr3_nt: TGTGCCAGCAGTCTATCTATGGGGCTAGCGGTGAACACCGGGGAGCTGTTTTTT

v_call: TRBV24-1
d_call: TRBD1
clone_size: .
j_call: TRBJ2-1
cdr3_aa: CATSATGYSYNEQFF
cdr3_nt: TGTGCCACCAGTGCGACAGGGTACTCCTACAATGAGCAGTTCTTC

v_call: TRBV15
d_call: .
clone_size: .
j_call: TRBJ2-2
cdr3_aa: CATSSPQGPHTGELFF
cdr3_nt: TGTGCCACCAGCAGCCCTCAGGGGCCCCACACCGGGGAGCTGTTTTTT

v_call: TRBV5-4
d_call: .
clone_size: .
j_call: TRBJ1-1
cdr3_aa: CASSLLRTNTEAFF
cdr3_nt: TGTGCCAGCAGCTTGCTACGGACTAACACTGAAGCTTTCTTT

v_call: TRBV7-9
d_call: TRBD1
clone_size: .
j_call: TRBJ1-3
cdr3_aa: CASSLWRDSRFSGNTIYF
cdr3_nt: TGTGCCAGCAGCCTATGGCGGGACAGCAGATTCTCTGGAAACACCATATATTTT

v_call: TRBV14
d_call: .
clone_size: .
j_call: TRBJ2-1
cdr3_aa: CASTGSALGNEQFF
cdr3_nt: TGTGCCAGCACGGGTAGCGCCCTGGGTAATGAGCAGTTCTTC

v_call: TRBV6-2/TRBV6-3
d_call: TRBD2
clone_size: .
j_call: TRBJ2-1
cdr3_aa: CASSPIAGAGNEQFF
cdr3_nt: TGTGCCAGCAGCCCTATAGCGGGAGCTGGCAATGAGCAGTTCTTC

v_call: TRBV11-2
d_call: .
clone_size: once
j_call: TRBJ1-2
cdr3_aa: CASSFRGSGGYTF
cdr3_nt: TGTGCCAGCAGCTTCCGGGGGTCAGGTGGCTACACCTTC

v_call: TRBV4-2
d_call: TRBD1
clone_size: .
j_call: TRBJ2-3
cdr3_aa: CASSRTRPDRGTDTQYF
cdr3_nt: TGTGCCAGCAGCCGAACCAGGCCGGACAGGGGTACAGATACGCAGTATTTT

v_call: TRBV10-1
d_call: TRBD1
clone_size: .
j_call: TRBJ1-3
cdr3_aa: CASSADRESSGNTIYF
cdr3_nt: TGCGCCAGCAGTGCGGACAGGGAGTCCTCAGGAAACACCATATATTTT

v_call: TRBV7-6
d_call: .
clone_size: few
j_call: TRBJ1-2
cdr3_aa: CASSPRLAPGDGYTF
cdr3_nt: TGTGCCAGCAGCCCCCGTCTGGCCCCCGGGGATGGCTACACCTTC

v_call: TRBV4-1
d_call: TRBD2
clone_size: .
j_call: TRBJ2-4
cdr3_aa: CASSQDGTSGSVDIQYF
cdr3_nt: TGCGCCAGCAGCCAAGATGGGACTAGCGGGAGTGTGGACATTCAGTACTTC

v_call: TRBV6-1
d_call: TRBD1
clone_size: .
j_call: TRBJ1-5
cdr3_aa: CASSEQGAWQPQHF
cdr3_nt: TGTGCCAGCAGTGAACAGGGGGCTTGGCAGCCCCAGCATTTT

v_call: TRBV27
d_call: TRBD1
clone_size: .
j_call: TRBJ2-5
cdr3_aa: CASSLGQGETQYF
cdr3_nt: TGTGCCAGCAGTTTGGGACAGGGGGAGACCCAGTACTTC

v_call: TRBV28
d_call: TRBD1
clone_size: .
j_call: TRBJ1-2
cdr3_aa: CASSLGTQQGDGYTF
cdr3_nt: TGTGCCAGCAGCCTTGGCACACAACAGGGGGATGGCTACACCTTC

v_call: TRBV2
d_call: TRBD1
clone_size: .
j_call: TRBJ2-3
cdr3_aa: CAHSRGTDTQYF
cdr3_nt: TGTGCCCACAGCAGGGGGACAGATACGCAGTATTTT

v_call: TRBV28
d_call: TRBD1
clone_size: .
j_call: TRBJ1-2
cdr3_aa: CASSFGDRDYGYTF
cdr3_nt: TGTGCCAGCAGCTTCGGGGACAGGGACTATGGCTACACCTTC

v_call: TRBV6-1
d_call: .
clone_size: .
j_call: TRBJ1-3
cdr3_aa: CASSGIRGRTENTIYF
cdr3_nt: TGTGCCAGCAGTGGGATCAGGGGACGGACGGAAAACACCATATATTTT

v_call: TRBV6-5
d_call: .
clone_size: .
j_call: TRBJ2-5
cdr3_aa: CASSLDRGGETQYF
cdr3_nt: TGTGCCAGCAGTTTAGACAGGGGAGGGGAGACCCAGTACTTC

v_call: TRBV4-2
d_call: .
clone_size: .
j_call: TRBJ1-1
cdr3_aa: CASSQGLLGHYVGNTEAFF
cdr3_nt: TGTGCCAGCAGCCAAGGGTTACTAGGCCATTATGTTGGGAACACTGAAGCTTTCTTT

v_call: TRBV7-8
d_call: TRBD1
clone_size: few
j_call: TRBJ1-5
cdr3_aa: CASSSVSWTGPSVGQHF
cdr3_nt: TGTGCCAGCAGCTCAGTTAGCTGGACAGGGCCCTCAGTAGGCCAGCATTTT

v_call: TRBV4-2
d_call: .
clone_size: .
j_call: TRBJ1-1
cdr3_aa: CASSQEGGHVAEAFF
cdr3_nt: TGTGCCAGCAGTCAAGAGGGGGGGCACGTGGCTGAAGCTTTCTTT

v_call: TRBV4-1
d_call: TRBD2
clone_size: .
j_call: TRBJ2-3
cdr3_aa: CASRAGAADSTDTQYF
cdr3_nt: TGCGCCAGCAGGGCGGGAGCAGCGGATAGCACAGATACGCAGTATTTT